This paragraph covers one T cell receptor (beta chain) sequence. This clonotype showed up many times. Its antigen remains unidentified. No base qualities exist here, and no much larger clone lies one base off it. In light of the paper, this sample's time point label describes: longitudinal time-point 1 (baseline). Healthy controls were blood bank volunteers in Maryland, USA. For unsorted PBMC libraries, 2 million PBMCs were used after storage in RNAlater at -80 degrees C until RNA extraction. Peripheral blood was subjected to Ficoll-Hypaque density gradient centrifugation to isolate PBMCs, which were then cryopreserved in liquid nitrogen. This record belongs to a study of neurological immune-mediated disorders (dated by TCRdb to the late 2010s). A note on the overall study: The study compared peripheral blood TCR-beta repertoires of HTLV-I-associated myelopathy (HAM/TSP) patients, multiple sclerosis patients and healthy controls using UMI-based sequencing. The cohort included some 66 subjects: about 15 with HAM/TSP, some 34 with multiple sclerosis, and around 20 healthy controls. Longitudinal HAM/TSP and healthy donors had 3 time-points each (about 3-45 month intervals). Longitudinal samples, technical triplicates and paired sorted CD4+ and CD8+ T-cell subsets, alongside PBMC samples, were included among the 90 to 130 TCR-beta libraries.

Trimming costs V 2 bases and J 5 bases, and their ends lie 7 bases apart. There are 14 amino acids in the CDR3, from cysteine to phenylalanine inclusive. The entry retains the CDR3 DNA only, 42 bases that are in frame from base 1. The germline V gene encodes CDR1 SGHTA and CDR2 FQGNSA. cDNA was synthesized by template-switch 5'RACE using a primer with a 10-nucleotide random unique molecular identifier that tagged each TCR transcript. Each sequencing run produced over 160 million TCR-beta sequences covering 15-18 subjects. Total RNA was extracted with the RNeasy kit. TCR-beta VDJ regions were amplified with primers for the TCR constant region and the 5'RACE anchor, using the KAPA Real-time Library Amplification kit. A first PCR added sample indexes and Illumina adaptors, after which a second PCR increased the library yield. After Ampure bead purification, the TCR product of roughly 650 bp was size-selected on a 2% E-gel SizeSelection system. Before pooling, libraries had their quality checked on a Bioanalyzer, their concentration measured with Qubit, and their quantity determined with the Kapa Library Quantification kit. Libraries were sequenced paired-end 2 x 150 bp on an Illumina HiSeq 2500. To increase sequence diversity, roughly 24-30% phiX was spiked into each library pool. The study's own analysis went as follows. Quality-filtered reads were processed with the UMI-based MiGEC pipeline, which removed over 75% of raw TCR sequences during error correction. VDJ genes were aligned to IMGT germline references, and each clonotype was defined by a unique CDR3 amino acid sequence together with V-J genes. Clonal expansion, Shannon diversity and CDR3 relatedness were evaluated with VDJtools (CalcPairwiseDistances, ClusterSamples), while phylogenetic trees were built in CLCbio workbench. Expanded clones were defined as having at least 8 unique UMIs, based on coefficient-of-variation modelling across technical triplicates. TCRdb reanalyzed the raw reads on its own, using fastp at Q25 for trimming and MiXCR for clone calling, and kept in-frame beta chains. One record per CDR3 amino acid sequence lists the most common genes and DNA. The V and J calls come from TCRdb's annotation, not from the publication. The sample table contains approximately 70,000 distinct CDR3 sequences; only one count was recorded for around 9.6% of them. The ten largest clones represent 9.5% to 10% of the sample.

Results and caveats for the whole study, not just this receptor: The highest TCR clonal expansion was observed in HAM/TSP patients, whereas the lowest was observed in MS patients, even when compared with healthy controls. No identical CDR3 amino acid sequences were found to be shared among expanded clones across subjects, suggesting that TCR-beta repertoires were private in all groups.

The receptor chain draws on TRBV7-2 and TRBJ1-6, with the D gene too uncertain to name. The TCR was taken from a man younger than 45 in good health. The sequenced material came from PBMCs. CDR3 protein: CASSLLRDNSPLHF. The bases are TGTGCCAGCAGCTTATTGCGGGATAATTCACCCCTCCACTTT.